The TCR beta chain described here comes from a study of OX40 agonist ivuxolimab in advanced cancers. In the case of this clone: Its antigen is not known.

If patients had autoimmune disease history or systemic immunosuppression, they were excluded. The CDR3 is made up of 17 amino acids. V shed 3 bases and J shed 10 bases, with 27 bases lying between them. Per the germline V gene, CDR1 is LGHNA and CDR2 is YSLEER. Study findings and constraints: Certain nonresponding patients likewise had low normalized T-cell clonal expansion. Both blood CD4+ and CD8+ T cells showed clonal growth by week 6 at 0.1 to 3.0 mg/kg.

Sequencing was performed with immunoSEQ multiplex PCR; in TCRdb, only in-frame clones are kept and a portion is missing. The repertoire holds around 60,000 clones, around 93% seen once, with around 1.8% in the top ten. V gene TRBV4-3 combines with J gene TRBJ1-2; weak D call: TRBD1 (5 bases). Specimen: CD4+ or CD8+ T cells sorted from blood, collected in a trial of the OX40 agonist ivuxolimab. The receptor's source is an adult with an advanced solid tumor such as melanoma, head and neck, liver or kidney cancer. CDR3 loop: CASSHDTYGASNLNYTF. The CDR3 DNA reads TGCGCCAGCAGCCACGACACTTACGGGGCGTCCAACTTAAACTACACCTTC.